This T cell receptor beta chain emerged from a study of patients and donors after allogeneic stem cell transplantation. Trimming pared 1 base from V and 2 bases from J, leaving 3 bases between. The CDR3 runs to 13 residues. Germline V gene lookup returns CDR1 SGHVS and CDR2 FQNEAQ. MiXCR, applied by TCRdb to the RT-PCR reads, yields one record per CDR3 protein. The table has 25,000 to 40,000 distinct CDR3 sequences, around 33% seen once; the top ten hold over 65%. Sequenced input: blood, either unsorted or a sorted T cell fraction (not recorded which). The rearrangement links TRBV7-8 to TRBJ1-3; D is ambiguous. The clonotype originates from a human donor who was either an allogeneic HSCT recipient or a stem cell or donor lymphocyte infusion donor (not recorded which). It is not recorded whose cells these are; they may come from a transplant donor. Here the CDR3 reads CASSLGTGNTIYF. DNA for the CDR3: TGTGCCAGCAGCTTAGGTACTGGAAACACCATATATTTT.